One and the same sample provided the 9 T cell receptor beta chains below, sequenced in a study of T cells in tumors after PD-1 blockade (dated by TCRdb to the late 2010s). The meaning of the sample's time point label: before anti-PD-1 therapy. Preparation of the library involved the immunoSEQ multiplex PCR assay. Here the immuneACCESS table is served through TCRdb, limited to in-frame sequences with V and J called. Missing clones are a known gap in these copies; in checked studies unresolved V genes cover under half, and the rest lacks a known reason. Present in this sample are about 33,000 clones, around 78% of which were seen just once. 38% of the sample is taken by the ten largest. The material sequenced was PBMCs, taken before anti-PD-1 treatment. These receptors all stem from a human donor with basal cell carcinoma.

CDR3 DNA sequence: TGTGCCAGCAGCAAAGAGTCGGGTAGCGGCCACAATGAGCAGTTCTTC. It codes for CASSKESGSGHNEQFF. J is TRBJ2-1 and V is TRBV7-2, with TRBD2 as a possible D gene (6 bases). CDR3 length equals 16 residues. Germline assignment: CDR1 SGHTA and CDR2 FQGNSA. V was cut by 5 bases and J by 5 bases, with 19 bases left in between.

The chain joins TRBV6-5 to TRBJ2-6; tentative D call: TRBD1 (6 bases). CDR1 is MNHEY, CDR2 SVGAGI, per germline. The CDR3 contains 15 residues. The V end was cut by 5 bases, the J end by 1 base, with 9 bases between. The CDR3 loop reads CASSKQGSGANVLTF. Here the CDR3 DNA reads TGTGCCAGCAGTAAACAGGGTTCTGGGGCCAACGTCCTGACTTTC.

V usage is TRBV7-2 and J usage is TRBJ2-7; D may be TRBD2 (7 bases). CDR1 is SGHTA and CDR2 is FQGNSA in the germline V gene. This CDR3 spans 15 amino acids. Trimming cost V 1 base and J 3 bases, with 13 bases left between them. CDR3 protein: CASSLEGGSLYEQYF. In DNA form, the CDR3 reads TGTGCCAGCAGCTTAGAGGGGGGGAGCCTCTACGAGCAGTACTTC.

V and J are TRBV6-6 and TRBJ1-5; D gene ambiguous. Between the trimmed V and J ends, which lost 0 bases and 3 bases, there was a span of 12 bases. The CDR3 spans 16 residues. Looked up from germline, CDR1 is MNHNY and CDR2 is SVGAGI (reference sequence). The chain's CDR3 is CASSYSGGQINQPQHF. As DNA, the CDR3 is TGTGCCAGCAGTTACTCCGGAGGGCAAATCAATCAGCCCCAGCATTTT.

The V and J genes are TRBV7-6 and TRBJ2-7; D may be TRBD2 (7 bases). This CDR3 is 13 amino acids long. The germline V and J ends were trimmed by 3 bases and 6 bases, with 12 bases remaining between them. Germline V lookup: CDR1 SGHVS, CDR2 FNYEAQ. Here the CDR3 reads CASSLGGGPEQYF. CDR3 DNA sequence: TGTGCCAGCAGCTTGGGGGGGGGCCCCGAGCAGTACTTC.

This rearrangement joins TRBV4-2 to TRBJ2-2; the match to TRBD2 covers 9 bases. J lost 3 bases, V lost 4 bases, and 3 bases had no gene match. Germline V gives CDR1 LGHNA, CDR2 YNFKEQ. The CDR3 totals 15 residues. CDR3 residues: CASSPSGGYTGELFF. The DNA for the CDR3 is TGTGCCAGCAGCCCCAGCGGGGGGTACACCGGGGAGCTGTTTTTT.

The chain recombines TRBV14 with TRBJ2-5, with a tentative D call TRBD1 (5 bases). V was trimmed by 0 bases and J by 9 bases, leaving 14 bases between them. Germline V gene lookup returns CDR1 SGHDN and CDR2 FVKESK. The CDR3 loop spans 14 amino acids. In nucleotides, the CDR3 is TGTGCCAGCAGCCAAGATGGGGCCTCAAGGGCCCAGTACTTC. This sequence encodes CASSQDGASRAQYF.

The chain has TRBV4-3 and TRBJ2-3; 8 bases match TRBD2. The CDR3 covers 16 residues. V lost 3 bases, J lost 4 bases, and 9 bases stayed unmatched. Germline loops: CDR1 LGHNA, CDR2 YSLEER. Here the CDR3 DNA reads TGCGCCAGCAGCCACGGGGGCGGGAGGCGGGCAGATACGCAGTATTTT. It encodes CASSHGGGRRADTQYF.

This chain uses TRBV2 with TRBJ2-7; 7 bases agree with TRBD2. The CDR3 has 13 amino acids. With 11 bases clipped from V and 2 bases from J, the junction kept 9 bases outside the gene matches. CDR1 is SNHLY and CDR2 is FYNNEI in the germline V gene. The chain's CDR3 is CALGEGFTYEQYF. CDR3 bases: TGTGCCCTCGGGGAGGGATTCACCTACGAGCAGTACTTC.